Below are 9 T cell receptor beta chains sequenced from a single sample in a study of shared clonotypes between healthy human individuals. Clones were read by immunoSEQ multiplex PCR, and TCRdb kept only the in-frame ones, dropping some. The top ten hold 1.7% of the sample, which has around 2,000,000 clones, about 93% seen once. Naive-designated CD8 cells lacked CD45RO, were positively enriched for CCR7, and omitted terminally differentiated effector memory CD45RA+ cells. The specimen sequenced was naive CD8+ T cells from PBMCs. These receptors came from a man in his late teens or twenties in good health. Some clones in this sample may be carry-over from other donors' samples.

The J gene is TRBJ2-6, the V gene TRBV7-9; TRBD1 is a possible D gene (6 bases). V lost 5 bases and J lost 3, with 11 bases in between. Germline CDR1 reads SEHNR; CDR2 reads FQNEAQ (reference sequence). The length of the CDR3 is 15 residues. The CDR3 here is CASSVTGFGANVLTF. CDR3 sequence (DNA): TGTGCCAGCAGCGTAACAGGGTTTGGGGCCAACGTCCTGACTTTC.

The gene calls are TRBV28 and TRBJ2-1; 8 bases are shared with TRBD1. The CDR3 contains 18 residues. The junction had 12 bases not matched to a gene; V was cut back by 3 bases and J by 2 bases. Germline V gene data show CDR1 as MDHEN and CDR2 as SYDVKM. The DNA for the CDR3 is TGTGCCAGCAGTTTCCACCGACTCGACAGGGGCCCCTACAATGAGCAGTTCTTC. Translation gives CASSFHRLDRGPYNEQFF.

J is TRBJ2-2 and V is TRBV7-9; 9 nucleotides line up with TRBD2. The J segment lost 4 bases and the V segment lost 3 bases, leaving 3 bases of the junction unmatched. From germline, CDR1 is SEHNR and CDR2 FQNEAQ (reference sequence). The length of the CDR3 is 15 residues. In DNA form, the CDR3 reads TGTGCCAGCAGCTTTAGCGGGAGTAGCACCGGGGAGCTGTTTTTT. It translates to CASSFSGSSTGELFF.

The rearrangement uses TRBV10-3 and TRBJ1-3; no clear D. V lost 6 bases to trimming and J lost 7 bases, with 16 bases between them. This CDR3 is built from 14 residues. Germline V gene sequence: CDR1 ENHRY, CDR2 SYGVKD. The CDR3 region is CAIRGSAQGNTIYF. The CDR3 nucleotides read TGTGCCATCAGGGGCAGCGCTCAAGGGAACACCATATATTTT.

The rearrangement links TRBV7-9 to TRBJ2-3; 10 bases are shared with TRBD2. Trimming cost V 1 base and J 6 bases; bases outside gene matches: 4. The CDR3 is made up of 15 amino acids. Germline V gene data show CDR1 as SEHNR and CDR2 as FQNEAQ (reference sequence). CDR3 in amino acids: CASSLGTSGVDTQYF. The DNA of the CDR3 is TGTGCCAGCAGCTTAGGGACTAGCGGCGTGGATACGCAGTATTTT.

The V call is TRBV5-1, the J call TRBJ2-3, with 7 bases aligning to TRBD1. Germline V lookup: CDR1 SGHRS, CDR2 YFSETQ. The CDR3 has 17 residues. With V trimmed by 0 bases and J by 4 bases, 11 bases remained unmatched. CDR3 sequence (DNA): TGCGCCAGCAGCTTGGAGGAGCCGTACACAGGGGCAGATACGCAGTATTTT. Its translation is CASSLEEPYTGADTQYF.

This chain joins TRBV28 and TRBJ1-2; D is unresolved. CDR3 size: 14 residues. The germline V and J ends were trimmed by 4 bases and 4 bases, with 13 bases remaining between them. CDR1 is MDHEN and CDR2 is SYDVKM in the germline V gene. CDR3 bases: TGTGCCAGCAGTTCGGACCCCCCACCCTATGGCTACACCTTC. Translating gives CASSSDPPPYGYTF.

In DNA, the CDR3 is TGTGCCAGCAGGACCTGGACAGGTGGCTCCTACGAGCAGTACTTC. Protein: CASRTWTGGSYEQYF. The V call is TRBV28, the J call TRBJ2-7; 7 nucleotides align to TRBD1. The germline V gene has CDR1 MDHEN and CDR2 SYDVKM. The CDR3 extends over 15 amino acids. The ends lost 6 bases at V and 0 bases at J; junction bases unmatched: 8.

The rearrangement joins TRBV19 to TRBJ2-1; 8 bases align to TRBD1. J gave up 7 bases and V 3 bases, and 8 bases lay outside the gene matches. Germline loops: CDR1 LNHDA, CDR2 SQIVND (reference sequence). The CDR3 length is 15 residues. DNA for the CDR3: TGTGCCAGTAGTATGTCTTGGACAGGGCGGAATGAGCAGTTCTTC. Translating it yields CASSMSWTGRNEQFF.